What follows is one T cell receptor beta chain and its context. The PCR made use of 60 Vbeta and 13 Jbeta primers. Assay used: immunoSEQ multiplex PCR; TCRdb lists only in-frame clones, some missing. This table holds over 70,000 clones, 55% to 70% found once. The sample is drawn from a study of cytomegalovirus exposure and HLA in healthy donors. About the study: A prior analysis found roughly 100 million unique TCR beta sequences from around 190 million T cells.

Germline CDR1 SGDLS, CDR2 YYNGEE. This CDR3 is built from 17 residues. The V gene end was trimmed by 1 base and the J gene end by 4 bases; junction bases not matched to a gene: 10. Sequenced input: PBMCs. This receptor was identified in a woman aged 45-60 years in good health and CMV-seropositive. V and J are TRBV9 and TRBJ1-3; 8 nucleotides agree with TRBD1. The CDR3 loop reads CASSVSPQGARGNTIYF. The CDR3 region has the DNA TGTGCCAGCAGCGTATCCCCTCAGGGGGCTAGAGGAAACACCATATATTTT.